Below, 30 T cell receptor beta chains from the same sample are listed, as sequenced in a study of blood T cell repertoires in COVID-19. Repertoires were generated with immunoSEQ multiplex PCR, while TCRdb's copy carries only in-frame clones and drops some. In the table there are 40,000 to 50,000 clones, around four fifths of which are singletons. The sequenced sample consisted of peripheral blood. These receptors all come from a man aged 50-60 years with active COVID-19.

The chain combines TRBV7-9 with TRBJ1-1; D is uncertain. This CDR3 contains 18 residues. The germline V gene encodes CDR1 SEHNR and CDR2 FQNEAQ (reference sequence). Trimming removed 4 bases from V and 2 bases from J, with 23 bases in between. CDR3 nucleotide sequence: TGTGCCAGCAGCTCAACCCGAGGAACGAACGCCCTTAACACTGAAGCTTTCTTT. It translates to CASSSTRGTNALNTEAFF.

The genes are TRBV6-6 and TRBJ2-1; D is possibly TRBD2 (5 bases). V gave up 6 bases and J gave up 9 bases, with 18 bases separating them. The CDR3 extends over 14 amino acids. Germline assignment: CDR1 MNHNY and CDR2 SVGAGI (reference sequence). CDR3 sequence reads: CASSDGARSGEQFF. CDR3 coding DNA: TGTGCCAGCAGCGACGGTGCGAGGAGCGGTGAGCAGTTCTTC.

By sample fraction, this clone is medium-sized. The gene calls are TRBV6-5 and TRBJ2-7, with TRBD2 matching 7 bases. Trimming at V came to 6 bases and at J to 2 bases, leaving 7 bases not matched to a gene. This CDR3 comprises 14 residues. CDR1 is MNHEY, CDR2 SVGAGI, per germline. The DNA of the CDR3 is TGTGCCAGCAGAGCAGCGGGAAGGACCTACGAGCAGTACTTC. Amino acids: CASRAAGRTYEQYF.

The chain links TRBV6-5 to TRBJ2-5; unclear D gene. Looked up from germline, CDR1 is MNHEY and CDR2 is SVGAGI. Trimming took off 6 bases at V and 5 bases at J, with 7 bases between the two ends. CDR3 length equals 11 residues. CDR3 in DNA: TGTGCCAGCAGCCTCGCGGAGACCCAGTACTTC. It yields the protein CASSLAETQYF.

The rearrangement links TRBV5-1 to TRBJ1-3; perhaps TRBD1 as D (5 bases). This CDR3 is built from 14 residues. V dropped 0 bases and J dropped 1 base, with 5 bases sitting between them. Germline CDR1 and CDR2: SGHRS and YFSETQ. The CDR3 coding sequence is TGCGCCAGCAGCTTGGAGGGGTCTGGAAACACCATATATTTT. Its translation: CASSLEGSGNTIYF.

J is TRBJ2-5 and V is TRBV30, with a tentative D call TRBD1 (6 bases). Trimming shortened V by 3 bases and J by 10 bases, and 12 bases separated the two germline ends. The CDR3 sequence is 11 residues long. Germline CDR1 reads GTSNPN; CDR2 reads SVGIG (reference sequence). The CDR3 DNA sequence: TGTGCCTGGAGACTAAAGGGGGACCAGTACTTC. Translated: CAWRLKGDQYF.

V usage is TRBV2 and J usage is TRBJ2-1, with TRBD1 as a possible D gene (5 bases). Germline V gene lookup returns CDR1 SNHLY and CDR2 FYNNEI. V lost 5 bases, J lost 8 bases, and 10 bases lay in between. This CDR3 is built from 12 residues. CDR3 in amino acids: CASSQDIYEQFF. CDR3 bases: TGTGCCAGCAGTCAGGACATCTATGAGCAGTTCTTC.

CDR3: CAIRDSYNQPQHF. DNA for the CDR3: TGTGCCATCAGAGACAGTTACAATCAGCCCCAGCATTTT. The J gene is TRBJ1-5, the V gene TRBV10-3, with a tentative D call TRBD1 (5 bases). This CDR3 has 13 amino acids. Germline CDR1 is ENHRY and CDR2 is SYGVKD. V lost 6 bases and J lost 3, with 9 bases in between.

This clone was recorded once. V usage is TRBV6-1 and J usage is TRBJ2-5, with TRBD2 matching 12 bases. The CDR3 consists of 16 residues. Germline trimming cut 4 bases from V and 1 base from J; bases unmatched to any gene: 4. Germline CDR1 and CDR2: MNHNS and SASEGT. The CDR3 DNA sequence: TGTGCCAGCAGTGGCCGGACTAGCGGGACCCAAGAGACCCAGTACTTC. This encodes CASSGRTSGTQETQYF.

The chain has TRBV5-6 and TRBJ2-7; TRBD2 might be the D (6 bases). The germline V gene encodes CDR1 SGHDT and CDR2 YYEEEE. V lost 5 bases, J lost 4 bases, and 10 bases lay in between. This CDR3 spans 12 amino acids. CDR3 loop: CASSTRGYEQYF. The CDR3 nucleotides read TGTGCCAGCAGTACTCGGGGGTACGAGCAGTACTTC.

The chain joins TRBV13 to TRBJ2-1, with a weak D call TRBD2 (5 bases). Germline V gene sequence: CDR1 PRHDT, CDR2 FYEKMQ (reference sequence). The CDR3 loop spans 17 amino acids. With 4 bases removed from V and 9 bases from J, the gap between germline ends came to 25 bases. The chain's CDR3 is CASSSYLDPAGLPEQFF. The CDR3 DNA reads as TGTGCCAGCAGCTCCTATCTGGACCCCGCGGGTCTTCCTGAGCAGTTCTTC.

The chain combines TRBV2 with TRBJ2-3; the match to TRBD1 covers 8 bases. There are 15 residues in the CDR3. The germline gives CDR1 SNHLY, CDR2 FYNNEI. J gave up 6 bases and V 8 bases, and 13 bases lay outside the gene matches. For the CDR3, the DNA is TGTGCCAGCCTGAACCCTAGGGGGGACAGGGATACGCAGTATTTT. Amino acids: CASLNPRGDRDTQYF. The variable domain in full, completed from reference TRBV2 and TRBJ2-3, reads EPEVTQTPSHQVTQMGQEVILRCVPISNHLYFYWYRQILGQKVEFLVSFYNNEISEKSEIFDDQFSVERPDGSNFTLKIRSTKLEDSAMYFCASLNPRGDRDTQYFGPGTRLTVL.

This chain joins TRBV18 and TRBJ1-5; 8 bases map to TRBD1. There are 14 residues in the CDR3. The germline gives CDR1 KGHSH, CDR2 LQKENI. The V and J ends lost 4 bases and 5 bases, in that order; junction bases with no gene match: 4. CDR3 nucleotides: TGTGCCAGCTCACTGACAGGGGCGGATCAGCCCCAGCATTTT. It encodes CASSLTGADQPQHF.

The genes are TRBV6-5 and TRBJ1-2; 7 positions match TRBD1. The CDR3 has 14 residues. Germline V lookup: CDR1 MNHEY, CDR2 SVGAGI. Unmatched junction bases numbered 12, after V lost 4 bases and J lost 10 bases. The chain's CDR3 is CASSSTLSGQIYTF. For the CDR3, the DNA is TGTGCCAGCAGTTCCACCCTTTCGGGACAGATCTACACCTTC.

The V and J genes are TRBV7-6 and TRBJ2-7, with 8 bases identical to TRBD2. There are 15 residues in the CDR3. Per germline, CDR1 SGHVS and CDR2 FNYEAQ. The V segment lost 1 base and the J segment 1 base; nucleotides outside the gene matches: 3. The CDR3, as DNA: TGTGCCAGCAGCTTAGAAGCGGGAGTGTCCTACGAGCAGTACTTC. Translation: CASSLEAGVSYEQYF.

This chain links TRBV29-1 with TRBJ1-3, with TRBD1 identical over 10 bases. Per the germline V gene, CDR1 is SQVTM and CDR2 is ANQGSEA. This CDR3 region has 13 residues. Trimming cost V 6 bases and J 3 bases; bases outside gene matches: 2. The CDR3 DNA follows: TGCAGCGTCGGACAGGGGGTTGGAAACACCATATATTTT. It encodes CSVGQGVGNTIYF.

The chain is built from TRBV11-3 and TRBJ2-5; TRBD1 matches 7 bases. Germline loops: CDR1 SGHNT, CDR2 YENEEA. Trimming cost V 6 bases and J 1 base; bases outside gene matches: 2. CDR3 length: 13 amino acids. CDR3 DNA: TGTGCCAGCAGGCGGACAGGCCAAGAGACCCAGTACTTC. It encodes CASRRTGQETQYF.

This clone turned up a few times. The V and J genes are TRBV27 and TRBJ2-2, with a possible D match to TRBD1 (6 bases). Trimming removed 2 bases from V and 4 bases from J, with 8 bases in between. The CDR3 runs 14 residues. Germline loops: CDR1 MNHEY, CDR2 SMNVEV (reference sequence). Here the CDR3 reads CASSLGRGTGELFF. The CDR3 nucleotides are TGTGCCAGCAGTTTAGGCAGGGGCACCGGGGAGCTGTTTTTT.

The V call is TRBV14, the J call TRBJ2-1, with D maybe TRBD1 (6 bases). V shed 0 bases and J shed 8 bases, with 14 bases lying between them. This CDR3 has 15 amino acids. The germline V gene encodes CDR1 SGHDN and CDR2 FVKESK. The CDR3 here is CASSQERTGRDEQFF. In DNA, the CDR3 is TGTGCCAGCAGCCAAGAACGAACAGGGCGGGATGAGCAGTTCTTC.

This chain links TRBV5-5 with TRBJ1-1; perhaps TRBD1 as D (6 bases). V lost 0 bases to trimming and J lost 6 bases, with 12 bases between them. The CDR3 is 14 residues long. Germline lookup yields CDR1 SGHKS and CDR2 YYEKEE (reference sequence). In DNA, the CDR3 is TGTGCCAGCAGCTTGGGGCAGAAGGGGGCTGAAGCTTTCTTT. It translates to CASSLGQKGAEAFF.

The sample holds one count of this clone. The chain couples TRBV28 to TRBJ1-1, with TRBD1 as a possible D gene (5 bases). Between the trimmed V and J ends, which lost 2 bases and 4 bases, there was a span of 17 bases. The CDR3 extends over 16 amino acids. Germline V CDR1 and CDR2: MDHEN, SYDVKM. Here the CDR3 DNA reads TGTGCCAGCAGTTTAGACAGCCGGCGGTTCGGCACTGAAGCTTTCTTT. Translation: CASSLDSRRFGTEAFF.

This clone occurred a few times. The rearrangement links TRBV5-1 to TRBJ2-1; D call uncertain. V was cut by 2 bases and J by 4 bases, with 7 bases left in between. The germline V gene encodes CDR1 SGHRS and CDR2 YFSETQ. CDR3 length: 13 amino acids. The CDR3 region is CASSFGVYNEQFF. The CDR3 nucleotides read TGCGCCAGCAGCTTCGGAGTATACAATGAGCAGTTCTTC. The full variable domain, rest sourced from reference TRBV5-1 and TRBJ2-1, is KAGVTQTPRYLIKTRGQQVTLSCSPISGHRSVSWYQQTPGQGLQFLFEYFSETQRNKGNFPGRFSGRQFSNSRSEMNVSTLELGDSALYLCASSFGVYNEQFFGPGTRLTVL.

The genes are TRBV29-1 and TRBJ2-1; 7 bases are a match to TRBD2. After removal of 6 bases from V and 4 bases from J, the junction contained 6 bases not matched to a gene. The germline V gene encodes CDR1 SQVTM and CDR2 ANQGSEA. This CDR3 spans 13 amino acids. CDR3 protein: CSVDGGYYNEQFF. The DNA for the CDR3 is TGCAGCGTGGACGGGGGGTATTACAATGAGCAGTTCTTC.

This clone occurred once. The CDR3 DNA reads as TGTGCCAGCAGCCCCCGGACTAGCGGGAGGTACGAGTCTCGTGAGCAGTTCTTC. Translated: CASSPRTSGRYESREQFF. The J gene is TRBJ2-1, the V gene TRBV9; 14 bases are a match to TRBD2. The germline CDR1 and CDR2 sequences are SGDLS and YYNGEE. The CDR3 is 18 amino acids. With 4 bases clipped from V and 9 bases from J, the junction kept 15 bases outside the gene matches.

The chain has TRBV27 and TRBJ2-7; D may be TRBD1 (5 bases). Trimming pared 0 bases from V and 2 bases from J, leaving 11 bases between. Looked up from germline, CDR1 is MNHEY and CDR2 is SMNVEV (reference sequence). The CDR3 spans 15 residues. DNA of the CDR3: TGTGCCAGCAGTTTATCCTGGGGCGGAACCTACGAGCAGTACTTC. Its protein is CASSLSWGGTYEQYF.

The chain has TRBV5-8 and TRBJ2-5; 10 bases are a match to TRBD2. The CDR3 has 15 amino acids. With 4 bases clipped from V and 4 bases from J, the junction kept 7 bases outside the gene matches. Germline V gene data show CDR1 as SGHTS and CDR2 as YDEGEE. The DNA of the CDR3 is TGTGCCAGCAGCAACCTAGCGGGGGCCCCAGAGACCCAGTACTTC. This codes for CASSNLAGAPETQYF. The complete variable domain, with remaining parts taken from reference TRBV5-8 and TRBJ2-5, reads EAGVTQSPTHLIKTRGQQATLRCSPISGHTSVYWYQQALGLGLQFLLWYDEGEERNRGNFPPRFSGRQFPNYSSELNVNALELEDSALYLCASSNLAGAPETQYFGPGTRLLVL.

In this sample, this clone turned up once. The J gene is TRBJ2-7, the V gene TRBV30; a possible D gene is TRBD2 (6 bases). Trimming stripped 2 bases from V and 9 bases from J, with 11 bases between. The CDR3 totals 11 residues. Germline CDR1 GTSNPN, CDR2 SVGIG (reference sequence). This chain's CDR3 is CAWSWEEGQYF. As DNA, the CDR3 is TGTGCCTGGAGTTGGGAGGAGGGGCAGTACTTC.

The genes are TRBV4-2 and TRBJ1-3, with 8 bases aligning to TRBD1. CDR1 LGHNA and CDR2 YNFKEQ come from the germline V gene. With 6 bases clipped from V and 7 bases from J, the junction kept 8 bases outside the gene matches. The CDR3 runs 14 residues. The CDR3 is CASRADREPNTIYF. The CDR3 bases are TGTGCCAGCAGGGCGGACAGGGAACCCAACACCATATATTTT.

J is TRBJ2-6 and V is TRBV28; D remains ambiguous. Germline V gene sequence: CDR1 MDHEN, CDR2 SYDVKM. Deletions cut 2 bases from V and 11 bases from J, with 10 bases between. The length of the CDR3 is 13 residues. Here the CDR3 reads CASSLGQPDVLTF. The CDR3 coding sequence is TGTGCCAGCAGTTTAGGGCAGCCAGACGTCCTGACTTTC.

J is TRBJ1-1 and V is TRBV5-1; D is ambiguous. CDR3 length: 13 residues. The ends were cut back, 6 bases at V and 2 bases at J, with 11 bases in the middle. The germline V gene has CDR1 SGHRS and CDR2 YFSETQ. The CDR3: CASTFVGNTEAFF. CDR3 DNA sequence: TGCGCCAGCACCTTTGTGGGCAACACTGAAGCTTTCTTT.